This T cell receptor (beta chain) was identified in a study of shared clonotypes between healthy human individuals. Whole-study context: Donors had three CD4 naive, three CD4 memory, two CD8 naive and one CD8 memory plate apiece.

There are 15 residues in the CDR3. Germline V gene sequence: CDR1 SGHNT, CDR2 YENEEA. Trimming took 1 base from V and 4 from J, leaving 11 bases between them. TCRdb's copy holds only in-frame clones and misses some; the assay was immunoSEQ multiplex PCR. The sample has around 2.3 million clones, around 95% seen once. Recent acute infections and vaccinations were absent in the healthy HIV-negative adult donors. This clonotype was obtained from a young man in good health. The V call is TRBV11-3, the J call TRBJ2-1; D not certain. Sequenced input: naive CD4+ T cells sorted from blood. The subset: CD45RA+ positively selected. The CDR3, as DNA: TGTGCCAGCAGCTTAGGTCCGACCAGATACAATGAGCAGTTCTTC. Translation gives CASSLGPTRYNEQFF.